The 29 T cell receptor beta chains given below trace back to one sample, sequenced in a study of T cells after yellow fever vaccination. From the 5' RACE reads, TCRdb called clonotypes with MiXCR, one entry per CDR3 protein. The sample includes a few hundred thousand distinct CDR3 sequences, 8.1% of them seen just once. The specimen was PBMCs, collected roughly 47 days after the first yellow fever vaccination. These receptors were collected from a man younger than 35 who received the YFV17D yellow fever vaccine.

V usage is TRBV6-5 and J usage is TRBJ2-3, with 10 positions matching TRBD1. V lost 2 bases and J lost 5; bases outside the gene matches: 4. The length of the CDR3 is 15 residues. Per germline, CDR1 MNHEY and CDR2 SVGAGI. CDR3 bases: TGTGCCAGCAGTTACGAGACAGGGGGCAGAGATACGCAGTATTTT. Translated: CASSYETGGRDTQYF.

The gene calls are TRBV12-3 or TRBV12-4 and TRBJ1-6; 8 nucleotides match TRBD1. V lost 6 bases, J lost 7 bases, and 14 bases stayed unmatched. The CDR3 extends over 17 amino acids. The CDR3 is CASRGTGVLSNNSPLHF. The CDR3 bases are TGTGCCAGCAGAGGGACAGGTGTCCTCTCGAACAATTCACCCCTCCACTTT.

This chain uses TRBV7-6 with TRBJ2-7; D not resolved. V was shortened by 5 bases and J by 2 bases, with 16 bases between the two germline ends. CDR1 SGHVS and CDR2 FNYEAQ come from the germline V gene. There are 15 residues in the CDR3. The CDR3 sequence: CASSPRAGLAYEQYV. CDR3 bases: TGTGCCAGCAGCCCTCGAGCCGGCTTGGCCTACGAGCAGTACGTC.

A few counts support this clonotype. CDR3 sequence reads: CASTWRGQNTEAFF. CDR3 nucleotide sequence: TGTGCCAGCACCTGGAGGGGGCAGAACACTGAAGCTTTCTTT. V gene TRBV12-3 or TRBV12-4 combines with J gene TRBJ1-1; 7 bases map to TRBD1. The V segment lost 7 bases and the J segment 1 base; nucleotides outside the gene matches: 6. There are 14 residues in the CDR3.

The V call is TRBV19, the J call TRBJ2-7; 7 nucleotides agree with TRBD2. Germline CDR1 reads LNHDA; CDR2 reads SQIVND (reference sequence). CDR3 length: 15 residues. Germline trimming cut 6 bases from V and 3 bases from J; bases unmatched to any gene: 11. The CDR3 is CASRDERGPVYEQYF. For the CDR3, the DNA is TGTGCCAGTAGGGATGAGCGGGGCCCGGTCTACGAGCAGTACTTC.

With respect to this clonotype: Sequence at one end of the junction differs from germline and may be a read error. The chain combines TRBV20-1 with TRBJ2-7; TRBD2 agrees at 10 bases. CDR3 size: 16 residues. The germline V gene has CDR1 DFQATT and CDR2 SNEGSKA (reference sequence). For the CDR3, the DNA is TGCTGTGCTAGAGATAGCGGGGGGAACCCATACTACGAGCAGTACTTC. This encodes CCARDSGGNPYYEQYF.

This clonotype was recorded at least ten times. V usage is TRBV4-3 and J usage is TRBJ2-7, with D perhaps matching TRBD1 or TRBD2 (6 bases each). The CDR3 contains 14 residues. Germline V gives CDR1 LGHNA, CDR2 YSLEER. Between the trimmed V and J ends, which lost 0 bases and 9 bases, there was a span of 15 bases. CDR3: CASSQEFMGGGQYF. The CDR3 DNA reads as TGCGCCAGCAGCCAAGAATTTATGGGGGGCGGGCAGTACTTC.

The V call is TRBV12-3 or TRBV12-4, the J call TRBJ1-1; D gene uncertain. The CDR3 consists of 17 residues. V lost 3 bases to trimming and J lost 3 bases, with 20 bases between them. The CDR3 sequence is CASSFDPLPPDHTEAFF. For the CDR3, the DNA is TGTGCCAGCAGTTTTGACCCACTACCACCGGATCACACTGAAGCTTTCTTT.

A few counts support this clonotype. The genes are TRBV25-1 and TRBJ1-6; TRBD1 aligns across 7 bases. Looked up from germline, CDR1 is MGHDK and CDR2 is SYGVNS. CDR3 length equals 16 residues. V shed 2 bases and J 6 bases; nucleotides not matched to a gene: 7. The CDR3 region has the DNA TGTGCCAGCAGTGAAAGAGGGGGCCATGGTAATTCACCCCTCCACTTT. Residues: CASSERGGHGNSPLHF.

In this sample, this clonotype turned up a few times. The chain employs TRBV7-9 and TRBJ1-1, with 7 positions matching TRBD1. This CDR3 comprises 14 residues. Germline assignment: CDR1 SEHNR and CDR2 FQNEAQ (reference sequence). Unmatched junction bases numbered 8, after V lost 4 bases and J lost 6 bases. The CDR3 spells CASSSIDRESEAFF. CDR3 DNA sequence: TGTGCCAGCAGCTCAATCGACAGGGAATCTGAAGCTTTCTTT.

This chain connects TRBV6-5 to TRBJ2-1; TRBD1 is a possible D gene (5 bases). The CDR3 totals 12 residues. Germline V gene lookup returns CDR1 MNHEY and CDR2 SVGAGI. Trimming removed 2 bases at V and 10 bases at J, with 9 bases between. CDR3 sequence (DNA): TGTGCCAGCAGTTACGACAGAACCGAGCAGTTCTTC. It translates to CASSYDRTEQFF.

The chain recombines TRBV11-1 with TRBJ2-7; a weak D match, TRBD1 (5 bases). Per the germline V gene, CDR1 is SGHAT and CDR2 is FQDESV (reference sequence). V was clipped by 6 bases and J by 0 bases, with 24 bases between them. CDR3 length equals 18 residues. The CDR3 DNA is TGTGCCAGCAGTTCCCTCGAAGGGGTCTCCGTAAGCTCCTACGAGCAGTACGTC. It is translated as CASSSLEGVSVSSYEQYV.

The chain uses TRBV5-1 and TRBJ1-2; D gene ambiguous. The CDR3 spans 13 residues. In germline, CDR1 is SGHRS, CDR2 YFSETQ. The V gene lost 1 base and the J gene lost 8 bases, with 12 bases spanning the gap. The CDR3 DNA reads as TGCGCCAGCAGCTTGCTAGCCTCCGTCGGCTACACCTTC. This codes for CASSLLASVGYTF.

V is TRBV10-3 and J is TRBJ1-6; possibly TRBD1 for D (5 bases). Trimming took off 7 bases at V and 7 bases at J, with 14 bases between the two ends. Germline values: CDR1 ENHRY, CDR2 SYGVKD. The CDR3 has 14 amino acids. Written as DNA, the CDR3 is TGTGCCATCAAAAGGGGCGAAGGAAATTCACCCCTCCACTTT. Its protein product is CAIKRGEGNSPLHF.

The J gene is TRBJ2-2, the V gene TRBV3-1, with D maybe TRBD1 (6 bases). Trimming shortened V by 7 bases and J by 2 bases, and 14 bases separated the two germline ends. This CDR3 contains 15 residues. Looked up from germline, CDR1 is LGHDT and CDR2 is YNNKEL (reference sequence). CDR3 DNA sequence: TGTGCCAGCACCTCAGGGGCAGTCAACACCGGGGAGCTGTTTTTT. Translation gives CASTSGAVNTGELFF. The full variable domain, its missing parts supplied by reference TRBV3-1 and TRBJ2-2, is DTAVSQTPKYLVTQMGNDKSIKCEQNLGHDTMYWYKQDSKKFLKIMFSYNNKELIINETVPNRFSPKSPDKAHLNLHINSLELGDSAVYFCASTSGAVNTGELFFGEGSRLTVL.

The chain links TRBV20-1 to TRBJ2-3; 10 bases fit TRBD2. The CDR3 totals 14 residues. After removal of 6 bases from V and 3 bases from J, the junction contained 6 bases not matched to a gene. The germline gives CDR1 DFQATT, CDR2 SNEGSKA (reference sequence). The DNA for the CDR3 is TGCAGTGCCGCGCCGGGACTAGCGACAGATACGCAGTATTTT. It yields the protein CSAAPGLATDTQYF.

This clonotype appeared a few times. CDR3 nucleotide sequence: TGTGCCAGCAGCACCAGGGGAATTAGCACAGATACGCAGTATTTT. The encoded protein is CASSTRGISTDTQYF. The chain combines TRBV7-9 with TRBJ2-3; tentative D call: TRBD1 (6 bases). There are 15 residues in the CDR3. V lost 5 bases and J 0 bases, leaving 12 bases between the germline ends. Germline V gives CDR1 SEHNR, CDR2 FQNEAQ (reference sequence).

The V gene is TRBV7-2, the J gene TRBJ2-3; D is uncertain. The CDR3 runs 15 residues. The V and J ends lost 2 bases and 3 bases respectively, with 12 bases between them. Germline lookup yields CDR1 SGHTA and CDR2 FQGNSA. The CDR3 DNA reads TGTGCCAGCAGCTTATACTCGCCTGGGACAGATACGCAGTATTTT. Translating gives CASSLYSPGTDTQYF.

V and J are TRBV19 and TRBJ2-7, with D possibly matching TRBD1 (6 bases). This CDR3 is 18 amino acids long. The germline V and J ends were trimmed by 3 bases and 0 bases, with 21 bases remaining between them. CDR1 is LNHDA and CDR2 is SQIVND in the germline V gene (reference sequence). The CDR3 DNA is TGTGCCAGTAGTATTTGGCAGGGAAGACAGGCCCTCTCCTACGAGCAGTACGTC. Translating it yields CASSIWQGRQALSYEQYV.

The sample holds a few counts of this clonotype. This chain joins TRBV7-8 and TRBJ2-1; D is perhaps TRBD1 (5 bases). CDR3 length: 16 residues. V lost 0 bases and J 6 bases, leaving 15 bases between the germline ends. Germline CDR1 is SGHVS and CDR2 is FQNEAQ. For the CDR3, the DNA is TGTGCCAGCAGCTTAGCGGGTATTGGGGCCTTCAATGAGCAGTTCTTC. It encodes CASSLAGIGAFNEQFF.

The gene calls are TRBV6-5 and TRBJ2-3; a weak D match, TRBD2 (6 bases). V gave up 0 bases and J gave up 0 bases, with 10 bases separating them. The CDR3 is made up of 16 amino acids. Germline V gives CDR1 MNHEY, CDR2 SVGAGI. CDR3 DNA: TGTGCCAGCAGTTACTCGCCTAGCGCTAGCACAGATACGCAGTATTTT. Encoded protein: CASSYSPSASTDTQYF.

The CDR3 spells CASKRGDGELFF. DNA for the CDR3: TGCGCCAGCAAGAGAGGGGACGGGGAGCTGTTTTTT. The genes are TRBV4-1 and TRBJ2-2, with D perhaps matching TRBD1 or TRBD2 (5 bases each). V lost 7 bases and J lost 7, with 10 bases in between. The CDR3 runs to 12 residues. Germline CDR1 is MGHRA and CDR2 is YSYEKL.

This clonotype was detected a few times. This sequence joins TRBV4-2 and TRBJ2-3, with 8 bases fitting TRBD2. Germline CDR1 is LGHNA and CDR2 is YNFKEQ. The CDR3 is made up of 14 amino acids. The V segment lost 0 bases and the J segment 4 bases; nucleotides outside the gene matches: 0. In DNA form, the CDR3 reads TGTGCCAGCAGCCAAGACGGGGGGGCAGATACGCAGTATTTT. Translating it yields CASSQDGGADTQYF.

This chain links TRBV5-1 with TRBJ2-7; 11 bases match TRBD2. Trimming took 6 bases from V and 0 from J; bases not matched to a gene: 5. The germline CDR1 and CDR2 sequences are SGHRS and YFSETQ. CDR3 length equals 15 residues. CDR3 amino acids: CASTILAGGSYEQYF. CDR3 DNA: TGCGCCAGCACAATTCTAGCGGGGGGCTCCTACGAGCAGTACTTC.

This clonotype has a handful of counts. This chain connects TRBV27 to TRBJ2-7; a weak D match, TRBD1 (6 bases). Germline CDR1 MNHEY, CDR2 SMNVEV (reference sequence). V lost 8 bases, J lost 4 bases, and 21 bases lay in between. This CDR3 has 15 amino acids. The CDR3 is CASGGQWANEYEQYF. CDR3 bases: TGTGCCAGCGGGGGCCAATGGGCGAACGAGTACGAGCAGTACTTC.

There are many counts of this clonotype. The chain combines TRBV5-4 with TRBJ2-3; TRBD1 matches 12 bases. CDR1 is SGHNT, CDR2 YYREEE, per germline (reference sequence). There are 15 residues in the CDR3. Unmatched junction bases numbered 3, after V lost 2 bases and J lost 5 bases. CDR3 sequence (DNA): TGTGCCAGCAGCTTCGGGACAGGGGGCGTAGATACGCAGTATTTT. This encodes CASSFGTGGVDTQYF.

This clonotype was counted a few times. The chain couples TRBV28 to TRBJ1-5, with D unresolved. This CDR3 has 15 residues. Germline CDR1 and CDR2: MDHEN and SYDVKM. V shed 2 bases and J shed 2 bases, with 10 bases lying between them. Written as DNA, the CDR3 is TGTGCCAGCAGTTTAGCAGGATATGGCAATCAGCCCCAGCATTTT. The encoded protein is CASSLAGYGNQPQHF. Looking up the rest from reference TRBV28 and TRBJ1-5 gives the full variable domain: DVKVTQSSRYLVKRTGEKVFLECVQDMDHENMFWYRQDPGLGLRLIYFSYDVKMKEKGDIPEGYSVSREKKERFSLILESASTNQTSMYLCASSLAGYGNQPQHFGDGTRLSIL.

The chain couples TRBV7-2 to TRBJ2-1; D is unclear. The CDR3 has 14 amino acids. From germline, CDR1 is SGHTA and CDR2 FQGNSA. Trimming pared 5 bases from V and 7 bases from J, leaving 15 bases between. The CDR3 spells CASSPRLNGNEQFF. The CDR3 region has the DNA TGTGCCAGCAGCCCACGACTTAATGGGAATGAGCAGTTCTTC.

The chain has TRBV7-2 and TRBJ2-5; 13 nucleotides align to TRBD2. The CDR3 has 16 amino acids. Germline loops: CDR1 SGHTA, CDR2 FQGNSA. The V segment lost 5 bases and the J segment 4 bases; nucleotides outside the gene matches: 7. This CDR3 is CASSIGLAGEGETQYF. The CDR3 DNA follows: TGTGCCAGCAGCATAGGACTAGCGGGGGAGGGAGAGACCCAGTACTTC.